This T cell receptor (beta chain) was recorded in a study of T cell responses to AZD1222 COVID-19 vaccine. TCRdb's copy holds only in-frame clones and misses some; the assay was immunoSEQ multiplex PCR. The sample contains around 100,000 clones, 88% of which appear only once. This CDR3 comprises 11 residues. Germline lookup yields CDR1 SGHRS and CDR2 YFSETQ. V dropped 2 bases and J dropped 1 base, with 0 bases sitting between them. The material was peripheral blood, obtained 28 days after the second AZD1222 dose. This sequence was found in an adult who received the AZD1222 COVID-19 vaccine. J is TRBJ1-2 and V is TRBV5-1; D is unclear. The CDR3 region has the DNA TGCGCCAGCAGCTTTAACTATGGCTACACCTTC. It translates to CASSFNYGYTF.